Sequencing of this T cell receptor (beta chain) was carried out in a study of blood T cell repertoires in COVID-19. Some clones are missing from TCRdb's copy, which holds only in-frame ones; the method was immunoSEQ multiplex PCR. The sample consists of nearly 350,000 clones, roughly nine tenths of them appearing once. Germline V lookup: CDR1 SGHDT, CDR2 YYEEEE. V was clipped by 4 bases and J by 7 bases, with 15 bases between them. CDR3 length: 15 residues. This rearrangement joins TRBV5-6 to TRBJ1-6; D gene ambiguous. Sequencing input: PBMCs or T cells enriched from blood (not recorded which). The receptor was derived from a woman in her thirties who had recovered from COVID-19. The CDR3 DNA sequence: TGTGCCAGCAGCCTTGGTCAAAGGCGGAATTCACCCCTCCACTTT. Residues: CASSLGQRRNSPLHF.